A selection of T cell receptor beta chains follows, all from one sample in a study of cytomegalovirus exposure and HLA in healthy donors. Sequencing used immunoSEQ multiplex PCR; TCRdb keeps in-frame clones, though not all of them. The repertoire has 80,000 to 95,000 clones, 84% of them found once; the top ten carry 5.6%. Sequencing used PBMCs. These receptors all come from a woman aged 18-29 years in good health and CMV-seropositive. Both conserved end residues are part of each CDR3. Fields, in order: clone size, CDR3 length, D gene, J gene, V gene, CDR3 protein, CDR3 DNA. D genes are given only for firm matches. For some rows the clone size is stated as once, few or many, or as a class when expanded; others skip it.

>once|10|-|TRBJ2-7|TRBV2
CASSGNEQYF
TGTGCCAGCAGCGGGAACGAGCAGTACTTC
>-|12|-|TRBJ2-2|TRBV2
CATQGNSGELFF
TGTGCTACTCAGGGGAACTCCGGGGAGCTGTTTTTT
>-|15|TRBD1|TRBJ1-2|TRBV4-2
CASSQEWAGGYGYTF
TGTGCCAGCAGCCAAGAGTGGGCAGGGGGCTATGGCTACACCTTC
>-|16|-|TRBJ2-1|TRBV5-1
CASSPPTLTDYNEQFF
TGCGCCAGCAGCCCTCCGACCTTGACAGACTACAATGAGCAGTTCTTC
>-|15|-|TRBJ1-4|TRBV9
CASSGLSATNEKLFF
TGTGCCAGCAGCGGCCTCAGTGCAACTAATGAAAAACTGTTTTTT
>-|13|-|TRBJ2-1|TRBV5-6
CASSQASAFEQFF
TGTGCCAGCAGCCAGGCTTCCGCGTTTGAGCAGTTCTTC
>few|14|-|TRBJ1-1|TRBV5-5
CASSTSTVNTEAFF
TGTGCCAGCAGCACCTCGACTGTGAACACTGAAGCTTTCTTT
>-|15|TRBD1|TRBJ1-2|TRBV5-1
CASSLDGTAINGYTF
TGCGCCAGCAGCTTGGATGGGACAGCGATTAATGGCTACACCTTC
>-|14|TRBD1|TRBJ1-6|TRBV5-6
CASSQGQGGSPLHF
TGTGCCAGCAGCCAAGGACAGGGTGGCTCACCCCTCCACTTT
>-|15|TRBD1|TRBJ2-1|TRBV28
CASSFSGTGGNEQFF
TGTGCCAGCAGTTTTTCCGGGACAGGGGGCAATGAGCAGTTCTTC
>-|14|TRBD1|TRBJ2-7|TRBV27
CASRPRDRASEQYF
TGTGCCAGCAGGCCGCGGGACAGGGCTAGCGAGCAGTACTTC
>-|14|-|TRBJ2-7|TRBV30
CAWRRVVESYEQYF
TGTGCCTGGAGACGGGTCGTGGAATCCTACGAGCAGTACTTC
>-|16|TRBD1|TRBJ2-7|TRBV27
CASSLDGTGESYEQYF
TGTGCCAGCAGTTTAGACGGGACAGGGGAATCCTACGAGCAGTACTTC
>-|17|TRBD1|TRBJ1-4|TRBV4-1
CASSHPSTGQGYEKLFF
TGCGCCAGCAGCCACCCGAGTACGGGACAGGGGTATGAAAAACTGTTTTTT
>-|12|-|TRBJ2-7|TRBV6-1
CASSYRAYEQYF
TGTGCCAGCAGCTACCGCGCCTACGAGCAGTACTTC
>-|15|TRBD1|TRBJ1-2|TRBV5-1
CASSHRTGEANGYTF
TGCGCCAGCAGCCACCGGACAGGGGAGGCGAATGGCTACACCTTC
>-|17|TRBD1|TRBJ2-1|TRBV4-1
CASRPAGQGLSYNEQFF
TGCGCCAGCAGACCCGCTGGACAGGGACTGTCCTACAATGAGCAGTTCTTC
>-|13|-|TRBJ1-1|TRBV10-3
CAISDRGRTEAFF
TGTGCCATCAGTGATAGAGGGAGGACTGAAGCTTTCTTT
>-|16|TRBD1|TRBJ1-1|TRBV6-5
CASSYVTGEANTEAFF
TGTGCCAGCAGTTACGTGACAGGGGAGGCGAACACTGAAGCTTTCTTT
>-|17|-|TRBJ2-1|TRBV2
CASNLIPGGASYNEQFF
TGTGCCAGCAACCTAATCCCTGGTGGGGCCTCCTACAATGAGCAGTTCTTC
>-|17|TRBD2|TRBJ2-5|TRBV28
CASSPAGSGRYQETQYF
TGTGCCAGCAGTCCAGCCGGTAGCGGGAGATACCAAGAGACCCAGTACTTC
>-|14|TRBD2|TRBJ2-5|TRBV25-1
CASSDGGGWETQYF
TGTGCCAGCAGTGATGGGGGGGGATGGGAGACCCAGTACTTC
>once|15|-|TRBJ2-1|TRBV7-9
CASSPPGLGMYEQFF
TGTGCCAGCAGCCCCCCGGGACTCGGAATGTATGAGCAGTTCTTC
>few|20|-|TRBJ1-3|TRBV18
CASSPRRVESRGSSGNTIYF
TGTGCCAGCTCACCACGGAGGGTAGAGAGTCGGGGGAGCTCTGGAAACACCATATATTTT
>-|13|-|TRBJ2-7|TRBV5-4
CASSLVTETEQYF
TGTGCCAGCAGCTTGGTGACAGAGACAGAGCAGTACTTC
>-|15|TRBD1|TRBJ2-7|TRBV11-2
CASSSGTGAWYEQYF
TGTGCCAGCAGCTCGGGGACAGGGGCATGGTACGAGCAGTACTTC